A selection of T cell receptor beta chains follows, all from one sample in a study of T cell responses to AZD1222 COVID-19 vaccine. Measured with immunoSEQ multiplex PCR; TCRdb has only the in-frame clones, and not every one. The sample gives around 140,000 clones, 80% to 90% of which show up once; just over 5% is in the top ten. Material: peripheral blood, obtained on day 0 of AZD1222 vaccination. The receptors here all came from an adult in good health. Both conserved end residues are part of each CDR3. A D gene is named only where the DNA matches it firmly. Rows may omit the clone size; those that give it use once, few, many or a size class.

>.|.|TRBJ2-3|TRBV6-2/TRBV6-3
CASGLRRDTQYF
TGTGCCAGCGGTTTACGCAGGGACACGCAGTATTTT
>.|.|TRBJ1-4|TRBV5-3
CARSLALQRNEKLFF
TGTGCCAGAAGCTTGGCCCTACAGCGAAATGAAAAACTGTTTTTT
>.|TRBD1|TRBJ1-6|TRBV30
CAWTTGTENSPLHF
TGTGCCTGGACAACGGGGACAGAGAATTCACCCCTCCACTTT
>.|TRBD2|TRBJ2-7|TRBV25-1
CASSDPSGRATYEQYF
TGTGCCAGCAGTGACCCAAGCGGGAGGGCCACCTACGAGCAGTACTTC
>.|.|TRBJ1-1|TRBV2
CASGRRTEAFF
TGTGCCAGCGGGCGGAGGACTGAAGCTTTCTTT
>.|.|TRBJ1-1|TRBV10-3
CAISNQGTEAFF
TGTGCCATCAGTAACCAGGGAACTGAAGCTTTCTTT
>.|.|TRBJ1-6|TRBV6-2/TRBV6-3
CASSYSSPGLNSPLHF
TGTGCCAGCAGTTACTCGAGCCCGGGTTTGAATTCACCCCTCCACTTT
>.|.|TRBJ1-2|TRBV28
CASSFGAGATGYTF
TGTGCCAGCAGTTTTGGGGCAGGGGCAACAGGCTACACCTTC
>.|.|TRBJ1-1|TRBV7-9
CASSLGQGTEAFF
TGTGCCAGCAGCTTAGGGCAGGGGACTGAAGCTTTCTTT
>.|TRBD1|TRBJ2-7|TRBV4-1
CASSQAETGAFSYEQYF
TGCGCCAGCAGCCAAGCGGAGACAGGGGCCTTCTCCTACGAGCAGTACTTC
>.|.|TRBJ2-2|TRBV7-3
CASSSTRGRNTGELFF
TGTGCCAGCAGCTCGACGCGGGGGCGCAACACCGGGGAGCTGTTTTTT
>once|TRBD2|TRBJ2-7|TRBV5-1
CASSLERGLAGASEQYF
TGCGCCAGCAGCTTGGAACGCGGCCTAGCGGGCGCAAGCGAGCAGTACTTC
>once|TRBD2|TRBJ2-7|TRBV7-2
CASSLGAASGRPPYEQYF
TGTGCCAGCAGCTTAGGAGCGGCTAGCGGGAGGCCCCCCTACGAGCAGTACTTC
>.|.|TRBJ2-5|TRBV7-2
CASSKRLLQETQYF
TGTGCCAGCAGCAAACGACTACTGCAAGAGACCCAGTACTTC
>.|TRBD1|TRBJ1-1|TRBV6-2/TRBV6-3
CASSYSARGQGAFF
TGTGCCAGCAGTTACTCAGCGAGGGGGCAAGGGGCTTTCTTT
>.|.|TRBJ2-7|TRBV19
CASSIPRVGIYEQYF
TGTGCCAGTAGTATCCCTCGCGTAGGAATCTACGAGCAGTACTTC
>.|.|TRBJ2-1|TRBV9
CASSPDNNEQFF
TGTGCCAGCAGCCCCGACAACAATGAGCAGTTCTTC
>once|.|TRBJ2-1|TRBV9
CASSGPRGSYNEQFF
TGTGCCAGCAGCGGCCCCAGGGGATCCTACAATGAGCAGTTCTTC
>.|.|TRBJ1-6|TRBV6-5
CASSYAGSPLHF
TGTGCCAGCAGTTACGCGGGTTCACCCCTCCACTTT
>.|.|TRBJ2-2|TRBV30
CAWRRWPGELFF
TGTGCCTGGAGACGGTGGCCCGGGGAGCTGTTTTTT
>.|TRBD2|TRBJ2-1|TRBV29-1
CSVGVLAGDGEQFF
TGCAGCGTTGGTGTACTAGCGGGAGACGGTGAGCAGTTCTTC
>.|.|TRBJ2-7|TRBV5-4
CASSRIGDEGQYF
TGTGCCAGCAGCCGTATAGGGGACGAAGGGCAGTACTTC
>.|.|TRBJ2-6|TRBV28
CASSLPAPGAGANVLTF
TGTGCCAGCAGTTTACCTGCCCCGGGGGCCGGGGCCAACGTCCTGACTTTC
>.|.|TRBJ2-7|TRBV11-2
CASSLEIARSSEQYF
TGTGCCAGCAGCTTAGAAATAGCGCGGAGCTCCGAGCAGTACTTC